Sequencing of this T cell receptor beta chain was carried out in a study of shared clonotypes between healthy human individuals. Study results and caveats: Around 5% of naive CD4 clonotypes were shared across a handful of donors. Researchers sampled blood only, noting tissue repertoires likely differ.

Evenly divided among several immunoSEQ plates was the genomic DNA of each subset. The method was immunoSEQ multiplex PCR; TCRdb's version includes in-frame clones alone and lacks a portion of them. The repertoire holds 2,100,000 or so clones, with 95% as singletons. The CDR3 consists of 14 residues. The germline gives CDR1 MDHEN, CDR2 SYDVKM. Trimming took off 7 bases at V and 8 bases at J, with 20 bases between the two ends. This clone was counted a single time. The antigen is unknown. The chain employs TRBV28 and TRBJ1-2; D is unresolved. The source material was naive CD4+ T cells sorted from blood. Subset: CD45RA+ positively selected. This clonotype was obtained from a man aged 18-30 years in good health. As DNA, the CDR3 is TGTGCCAGCACCTCCGGGTTCTCGGTGGGAGGCTACACCTTC. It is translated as CASTSGFSVGGYTF.